Below, 17 T cell receptor beta chains from the same sample are listed, as sequenced in a study of blood T cell repertoires in COVID-19. Repertoires were generated with immunoSEQ multiplex PCR, while TCRdb's copy carries only in-frame clones and drops some. The sample yields some 180,000 clones, approximately 91% seen once. Sequenced input: peripheral blood. All receptors come from a man aged 40-49 years with acute or convalescent COVID-19.

The V and J genes are TRBV23-1 and TRBJ1-2; 10 positions agree with TRBD1. TRBV23-1 is sorted into the ORF group, with uncertain function. The CDR3 has 15 amino acids. V shed 4 bases, J shed 5 bases, and the junction held 7 bases outside the gene matches. CDR3 in DNA: TGCGCCAGCAGTCTCACGAGACAGGGGGCATATGGCTACACCTTC. Its translation is CASSLTRQGAYGYTF.

V usage is TRBV25-1 and J usage is TRBJ1-2, with D possibly being TRBD1 (5 bases). The germline gives CDR1 MGHDK, CDR2 SYGVNS. The CDR3 is made up of 15 amino acids. The ends were cut back, 8 bases at V and 0 bases at J, with 16 bases in the middle. The CDR3 DNA reads as TGTGCCAGCCAGGGTGGGCAGCCAACTAACTATGGCTACACCTTC. Translating gives CASQGGQPTNYGYTF.

The genes are TRBV2 and TRBJ2-7; 9 positions match TRBD1. The junction had 6 bases not matched to a gene; V was cut back by 7 bases and J by 2 bases. Germline V gene sequence: CDR1 SNHLY, CDR2 FYNNEI. The CDR3 is 14 amino acids. DNA for the CDR3: TGTGCCAGCACCCAGGGACAGGGTACCTACGAGCAGTACTTC. It is translated as CASTQGQGTYEQYF.

The rearrangement links TRBV15 to TRBJ1-5, with a tentative D call TRBD1 (5 bases). The CDR3 has 17 residues. Germline CDR1 is LNHNV and CDR2 is YYDKDF (reference sequence). Between the trimmed V and J ends, which lost 1 base and 0 bases, there was a span of 13 bases. This chain's CDR3 is CATSRGGRVYSNQPQHF. For the CDR3, the DNA is TGTGCCACCAGCAGAGGTGGCAGGGTCTATAGCAATCAGCCCCAGCATTTT. Variable domain in full (rest from reference TRBV15 and TRBJ1-5): DAMVIQNPRYQVTQFGKPVTLSCSQTLNHNVMYWYQQKSSQAPKLLFHYYDKDFNNEADTPDNFQSRRPNTSFCFLDIRSPGLGDTAMYLCATSRGGRVYSNQPQHFGDGTRLSIL.

This clone was picked up one time. The chain has TRBV7-3 and TRBJ2-7, with TRBD1 matching 7 bases. V was pared by 3 bases and J by 3 bases, with 2 bases of the junction left unmatched. CDR1 and CDR2 (germline): SGHTA, FQGTGA. CDR3 length: 13 amino acids. The CDR3 coding sequence is TGTGCCAGCAGCTTGGCAGGGGGCTACGAGCAGTACTTC. It specifies CASSLAGGYEQYF. Full variable domain (missing parts from reference TRBV7-3 and TRBJ2-7): GAGVSQTPSNKVTEKGKYVELRCDPISGHTALYWYRQSLGQGPEFLIYFQGTGAADDSGLPNDRFFAVRPEGSVSTLKIQRTERGDSAVYLCASSLAGGYEQYFGPGTRLTVT.

The chain joins TRBV28 to TRBJ2-7, with 8 bases identical to TRBD1. Trimming took 6 bases from V and 0 from J; bases not matched to a gene: 7. This CDR3 has 15 amino acids. Germline V gene lookup returns CDR1 MDHEN and CDR2 SYDVKM. The CDR3 protein is CASRTTGESSYEQYF. The CDR3 region has the DNA TGTGCCAGCAGAACGACAGGGGAGAGCTCCTACGAGCAGTACTTC.

The chain is built from TRBV6-6 and TRBJ2-7; 8 nucleotides match TRBD1. This CDR3 is 13 amino acids long. Per the germline V gene, CDR1 is MNHNY and CDR2 is SVGAGI (reference sequence). After removal of 7 bases from V and 2 bases from J, the junction contained 4 bases not matched to a gene. CDR3 in DNA: TGTGCCAGCACATTACAGGGGGCCTACGAGCAGTACTTC. Its translation: CASTLQGAYEQYF.

The rearrangement joins TRBV9 to TRBJ2-1, with 12 nucleotides matching TRBD2. The V gene's germline CDR1 is SGDLS and CDR2 YYNGEE. CDR3 size: 14 residues. J lost 8 bases, V lost 1 base, and 1 base had no gene match. The CDR3 region is CASSVLAGGDEQFF. CDR3 DNA sequence: TGTGCCAGCAGCGTACTAGCGGGGGGGGATGAGCAGTTCTTC. The complete variable domain, with remaining parts taken from reference TRBV9 and TRBJ2-1, reads DSGVTQTPKHLITATGQRVTLRCSPRSGDLSVYWYQQSLDQGLQFLIQYYNGEERAKGNILERFSAQQFPDLHSELNLSSLELGDSALYFCASSVLAGGDEQFFGPGTRLTVL.

The chain has TRBV15 and TRBJ1-3; the D gene is possibly TRBD1 (6 bases). The V gene lost 0 bases and the J gene lost 3 bases, with 9 bases spanning the gap. CDR1 is LNHNV and CDR2 is YYDKDF in the germline V gene (reference sequence). This CDR3 has 15 amino acids. CDR3 sequence reads: CATSRDQGLGNTIYF. CDR3 nucleotide sequence: TGTGCCACCAGCAGAGACCAGGGGCTTGGAAACACCATATATTTT.

The V gene is TRBV5-1, the J gene TRBJ2-1; D is perhaps TRBD1 (6 bases). The V and J ends lost 4 bases and 5 bases respectively, with 16 bases between them. Germline lookup yields CDR1 SGHRS and CDR2 YFSETQ. This CDR3 comprises 15 residues. The chain's CDR3 is CASSPLQGKNNEQFF. The CDR3 nucleotides read TGCGCCAGCAGCCCCCTGCAGGGGAAGAACAATGAGCAGTTCTTC. The complete variable domain, with remaining parts taken from reference TRBV5-1 and TRBJ2-1, reads KAGVTQTPRYLIKTRGQQVTLSCSPISGHRSVSWYQQTPGQGLQFLFEYFSETQRNKGNFPGRFSGRQFSNSRSEMNVSTLELGDSALYLCASSPLQGKNNEQFFGPGTRLTVL.

This chain links TRBV7-8 with TRBJ2-7; D is perhaps TRBD2 (7 bases). V was shortened by 3 bases and J by 0 bases, with 9 bases between the two germline ends. The CDR3 is 14 amino acids. Germline CDR1 is SGHVS and CDR2 is FQNEAQ. CDR3 sequence reads: CASSLGGASYEQYF. DNA for the CDR3: TGTGCCAGCAGCTTGGGGGGGGCCTCCTACGAGCAGTACTTC.

The CDR3 spells CASRGTLYEQYF. The CDR3 nucleotides are TGTGCCAGTCGGGGGACCCTTTACGAGCAGTACTTC. The chain couples TRBV6-5 to TRBJ2-7; D possibly corresponds to TRBD2 (6 bases). In germline, CDR1 is MNHEY, CDR2 SVGAGI. This CDR3 is 12 amino acids long. With 9 bases removed from V and 4 bases from J, the gap between germline ends came to 13 bases.

This chain joins TRBV6-5 and TRBJ2-2; the match to TRBD2 covers 10 bases. Germline V lookup: CDR1 MNHEY, CDR2 SVGAGI. The CDR3 sequence is 15 residues long. With 7 bases clipped from V and 7 bases from J, the junction kept 9 bases outside the gene matches. This CDR3 is CASTPSGGRYGELFF. In DNA form, the CDR3 reads TGTGCCAGCACTCCTAGCGGGGGCCGGTACGGGGAGCTGTTTTTT.

About this clone: Mismatch with germline at one junction end may stem from a read error. The chain is built from TRBV6-5 and TRBJ2-1; TRBD1 might be the D (6 bases). Germline CDR1 reads MNHEY; CDR2 reads SVGAGI. This CDR3 contains 15 residues. CDR3 loop: CASSSTTQTGRVGIF. The CDR3 nucleotides are TGTGCCAGCAGTTCCACGACCCAGACAGGACGGGTCGGTATCTTC.

J is TRBJ2-5 and V is TRBV18, with D perhaps TRBD1 (6 bases). The CDR3 totals 14 residues. V was pared by 0 bases and J by 3 bases, with 8 bases between. In germline, CDR1 is KGHSH, CDR2 LQKENI. The CDR3 DNA reads as TGTGCCAGCTCACCACCGTCAGGGGAAGAGACCCAGTACTTC. It encodes CASSPPSGEETQYF.

Note on this clone: This specimen includes other DNA sequences encoding the same CDR3. The chain employs TRBV5-1 and TRBJ2-2; D is uncertain. Germline lookup yields CDR1 SGHRS and CDR2 YFSETQ. The germline V and J ends were trimmed by 0 bases and 1 base, with 4 bases remaining between them. This CDR3 spans 14 amino acids. For the CDR3, the DNA is TGCGCCAGCAGCTTGGCAGGGAACACCGGGGAGCTGTTTTTT. Translated: CASSLAGNTGELFF.

This chain uses TRBV15 with TRBJ2-7, with 11 bases lining up with TRBD1. This CDR3 region has 15 residues. The V segment lost 1 base and the J segment 5 bases; nucleotides outside the gene matches: 4. Germline values: CDR1 LNHNV, CDR2 YYDKDF (reference sequence). The CDR3 is CATSRGPGQGDEQYF. In DNA, the CDR3 is TGTGCCACCAGCAGAGGGCCGGGACAGGGGGACGAGCAGTACTTC.